This entry describes one T cell receptor (beta chain). Its target is not known. The CDR3 covers 16 residues. CDR1 and CDR2 (germline): LNHDA, SQIVND (reference sequence). The V end was cut by 7 bases, the J end by 1 base, with 19 bases between. The data derive from a study of radiation and T cells in renal cell carcinoma. The study, taken as a whole, reports: In blood, top tumor clones expanded by 2 weeks, shrinking by 4. Baseline intratumoral clonotype presence is unknown without pretreatment biopsies.

Clones were read by immunoSEQ multiplex PCR, and TCRdb kept only the in-frame ones, dropping some. The sample records tens of thousands of clones, 82% being singletons. As to time point: baseline pretreatment blood. The treatment is: 15 Gy SBRT to primary tumor, nephrectomy 4 weeks later. Serial blood draws occurred at baseline and 2 and 4 weeks post-SBRT. The input for sequencing was blood, taken from a patient whose treatment included radiotherapy and nephrectomy. This chain links TRBV19 with TRBJ1-1; a weak D match, TRBD1 (5 bases). This sequence originates from a man between 60 and 70 years old with renal cell carcinoma. CDR3 in DNA: TGTGCCAGTACTAGAGGTTCGGGACGGCAGAACACTGAAGCTTTCTTT. It yields the protein CASTRGSGRQNTEAFF.